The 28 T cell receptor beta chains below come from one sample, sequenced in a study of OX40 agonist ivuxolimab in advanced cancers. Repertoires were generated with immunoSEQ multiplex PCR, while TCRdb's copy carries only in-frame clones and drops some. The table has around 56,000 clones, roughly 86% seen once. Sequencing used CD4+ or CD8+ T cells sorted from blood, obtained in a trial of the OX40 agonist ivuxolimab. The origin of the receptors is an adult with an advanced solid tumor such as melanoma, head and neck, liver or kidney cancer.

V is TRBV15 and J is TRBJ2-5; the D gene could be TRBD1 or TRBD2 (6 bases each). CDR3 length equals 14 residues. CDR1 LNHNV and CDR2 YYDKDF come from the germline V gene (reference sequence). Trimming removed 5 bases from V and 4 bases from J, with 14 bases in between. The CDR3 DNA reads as TGTGCCACCAGCGGGGGGCAGGTCGGAGAGACCCAGTACTTC. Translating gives CATSGGQVGETQYF. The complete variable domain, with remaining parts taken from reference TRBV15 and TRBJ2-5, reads DAMVIQNPRYQVTQFGKPVTLSCSQTLNHNVMYWYQQKSSQAPKLLFHYYDKDFNNEADTPDNFQSRRPNTSFCFLDIRSPGLGDTAMYLCATSGGQVGETQYFGPGTRLLVL.

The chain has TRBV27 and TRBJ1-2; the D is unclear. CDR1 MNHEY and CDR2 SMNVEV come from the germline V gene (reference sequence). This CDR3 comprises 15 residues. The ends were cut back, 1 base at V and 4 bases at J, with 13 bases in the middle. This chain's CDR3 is CASSLYRTGPYGYTF. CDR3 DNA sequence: TGTGCCAGCAGTTTATACCGGACGGGCCCCTATGGCTACACCTTC.

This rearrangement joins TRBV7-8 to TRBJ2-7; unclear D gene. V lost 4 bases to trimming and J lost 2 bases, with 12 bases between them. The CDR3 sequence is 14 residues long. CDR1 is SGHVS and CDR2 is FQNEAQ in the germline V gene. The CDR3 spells CASSWSAATYEQYF. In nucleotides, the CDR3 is TGTGCCAGCAGCTGGTCGGCCGCGACCTACGAGCAGTACTTC.

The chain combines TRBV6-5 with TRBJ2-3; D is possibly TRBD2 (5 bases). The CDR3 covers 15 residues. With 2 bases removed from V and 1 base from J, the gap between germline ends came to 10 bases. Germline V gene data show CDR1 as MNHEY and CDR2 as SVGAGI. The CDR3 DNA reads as TGTGCCAGCAGTTACCGGGGAGTGGGCACAGATACGCAGTATTTT. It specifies CASSYRGVGTDTQYF.

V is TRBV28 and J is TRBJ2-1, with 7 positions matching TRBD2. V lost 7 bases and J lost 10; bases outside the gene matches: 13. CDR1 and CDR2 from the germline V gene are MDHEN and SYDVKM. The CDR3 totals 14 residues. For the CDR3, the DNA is TGTGCCAGCATTCTTGGGAGGGCAGCAGGAGAGCAGTTCTTC. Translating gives CASILGRAAGEQFF.

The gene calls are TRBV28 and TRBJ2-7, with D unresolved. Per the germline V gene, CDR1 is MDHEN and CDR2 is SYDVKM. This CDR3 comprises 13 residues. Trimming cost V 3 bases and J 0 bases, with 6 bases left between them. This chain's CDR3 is CASSLHSSYEQYF. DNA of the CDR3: TGTGCCAGCAGTTTGCACAGCTCCTACGAGCAGTACTTC. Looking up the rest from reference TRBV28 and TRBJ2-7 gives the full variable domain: DVKVTQSSRYLVKRTGEKVFLECVQDMDHENMFWYRQDPGLGLRLIYFSYDVKMKEKGDIPEGYSVSREKKERFSLILESASTNQTSMYLCASSLHSSYEQYFGPGTRLTVT.

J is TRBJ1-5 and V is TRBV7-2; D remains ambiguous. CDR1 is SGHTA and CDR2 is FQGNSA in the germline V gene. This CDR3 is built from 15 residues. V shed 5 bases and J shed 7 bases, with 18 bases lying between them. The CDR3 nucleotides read TGTGCCAGCAGCCTCGACGTCGGGAGAGGACAGCCCCAGCATTTT. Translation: CASSLDVGRGQPQHF.

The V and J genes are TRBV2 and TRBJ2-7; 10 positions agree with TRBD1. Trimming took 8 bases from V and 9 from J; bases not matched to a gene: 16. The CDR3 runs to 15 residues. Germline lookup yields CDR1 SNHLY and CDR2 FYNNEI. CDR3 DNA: TGTGCCAGCCGATACACGGGACAGGGGAACGAAGGGCAGTACTTC. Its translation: CASRYTGQGNEGQYF.

The CDR3 DNA reads as TGCGCCAGCAGTACCGGGACAGGGGGATTTTTAAGGACTGAGCAGCAGTACTTC. The encoded protein is CASSTGTGGFLRTEQQYF. The V gene is TRBV5-1, the J gene TRBJ2-7; 11 bases agree with TRBD1. Germline values: CDR1 SGHRS, CDR2 YFSETQ. The V and J ends lost 5 bases and 8 bases, in that order; junction bases with no gene match: 21. The CDR3 consists of 18 residues.

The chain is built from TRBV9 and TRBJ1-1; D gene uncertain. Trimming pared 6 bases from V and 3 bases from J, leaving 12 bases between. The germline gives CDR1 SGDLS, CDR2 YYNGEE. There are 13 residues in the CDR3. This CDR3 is CASNRIRDTEAFF. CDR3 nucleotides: TGTGCCAGCAATAGGATAAGGGACACTGAAGCTTTCTTT.

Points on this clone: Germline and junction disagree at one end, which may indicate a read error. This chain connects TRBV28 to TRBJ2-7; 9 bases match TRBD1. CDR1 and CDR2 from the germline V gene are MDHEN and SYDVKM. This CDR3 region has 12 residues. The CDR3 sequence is CASSPNPGTGLF. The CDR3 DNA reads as TGTGCCAGCAGCCCGAACCCAGGGACAGGGTTATTC.

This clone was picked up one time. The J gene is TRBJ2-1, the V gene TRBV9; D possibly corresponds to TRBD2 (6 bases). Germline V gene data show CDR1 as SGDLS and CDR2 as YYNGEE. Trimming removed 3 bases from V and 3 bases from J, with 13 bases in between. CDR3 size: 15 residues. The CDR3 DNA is TGTGCCAGCAGCGCAAATAGCGGAGGCTACAATGAGCAGTTCTTC. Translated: CASSANSGGYNEQFF.

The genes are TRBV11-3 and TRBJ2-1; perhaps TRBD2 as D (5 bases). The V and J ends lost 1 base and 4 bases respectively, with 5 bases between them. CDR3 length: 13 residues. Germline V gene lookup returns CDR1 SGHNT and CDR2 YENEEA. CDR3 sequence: CASSLAGYNEQFF. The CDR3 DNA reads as TGTGCCAGCAGCTTAGCGGGGTACAATGAGCAGTTCTTC.

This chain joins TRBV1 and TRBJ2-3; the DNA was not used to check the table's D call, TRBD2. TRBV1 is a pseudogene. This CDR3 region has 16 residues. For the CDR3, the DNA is TGCACCAGCAGCCACCGACTAGCGCCTAGCACAGATACGCAGTATTTT. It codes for CTSSHRLAPSTDTQYF.

The CDR3 loop reads CASSLGRALLGTGELFF. The CDR3 bases are TGTGCCAGCAGCTTGGGCAGGGCCCTTCTGGGGACCGGGGAGCTGTTTTTT. The J gene is TRBJ2-2, the V gene TRBV5-4; TRBD1 is a possible D gene (5 bases). The germline CDR1 and CDR2 sequences are SGHNT and YYREEE (reference sequence). Trimming cost V 0 bases and J 5 bases, with 17 bases left between them. The length of the CDR3 is 17 residues.

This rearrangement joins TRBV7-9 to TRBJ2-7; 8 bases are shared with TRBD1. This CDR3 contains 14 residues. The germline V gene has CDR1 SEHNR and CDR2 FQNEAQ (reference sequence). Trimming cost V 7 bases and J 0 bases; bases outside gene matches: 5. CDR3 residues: CASTLTGGSYEQYF. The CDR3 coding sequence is TGTGCCAGCACCCTCACAGGGGGCTCCTACGAGCAGTACTTC. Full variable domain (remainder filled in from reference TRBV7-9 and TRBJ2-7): DTGVSQNPRHKITKRGQNVTFRCDPISEHNRLYWYRQTLGQGPEFLTYFQNEAQLEKSRLLSDRFSAERPKGSFSTLEIQRTEQGDSAMYLCASTLTGGSYEQYFGPGTRLTVT.

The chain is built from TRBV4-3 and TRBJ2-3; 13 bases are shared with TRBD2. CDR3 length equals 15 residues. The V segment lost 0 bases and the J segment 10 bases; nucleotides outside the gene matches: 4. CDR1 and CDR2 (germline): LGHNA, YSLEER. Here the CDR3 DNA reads TGCGCCAGCAGCCAAGATTACACTAGCGGGAGGGCGCAGTATTTT. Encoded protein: CASSQDYTSGRAQYF.

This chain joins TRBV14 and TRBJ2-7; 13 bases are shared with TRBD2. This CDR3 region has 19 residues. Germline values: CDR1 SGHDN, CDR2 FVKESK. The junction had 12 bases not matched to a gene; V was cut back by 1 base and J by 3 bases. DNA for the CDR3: TGTGCCAGCAGCCAAGTTTTTTCTCGGACTAGCGGGAGAGACTACGAGCAGTACTTC. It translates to CASSQVFSRTSGRDYEQYF.

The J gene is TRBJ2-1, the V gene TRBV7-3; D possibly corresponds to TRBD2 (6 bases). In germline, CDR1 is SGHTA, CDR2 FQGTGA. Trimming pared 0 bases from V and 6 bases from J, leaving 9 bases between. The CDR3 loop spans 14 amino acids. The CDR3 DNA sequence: TGTGCCAGCAGCTTAACGGGAGCGGGCAATGAGCAGTTCTTC. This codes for CASSLTGAGNEQFF.

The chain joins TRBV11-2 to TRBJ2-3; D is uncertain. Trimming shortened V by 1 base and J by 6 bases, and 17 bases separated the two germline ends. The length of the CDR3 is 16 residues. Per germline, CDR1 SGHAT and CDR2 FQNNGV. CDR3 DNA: TGTGCCAGCAGCTTAGTGGTCCCGACGGTAACGGATACGCAGTATTTT. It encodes CASSLVVPTVTDTQYF. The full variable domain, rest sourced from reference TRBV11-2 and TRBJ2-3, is EAGVAQSPRYKIIEKRQSVAFWCNPISGHATLYWYQQILGQGPKLLIQFQNNGVVDDSQLPKDRFSAERLKGVDSTLKIQPAKLEDSAVYLCASSLVVPTVTDTQYFGPGTRLTVL.

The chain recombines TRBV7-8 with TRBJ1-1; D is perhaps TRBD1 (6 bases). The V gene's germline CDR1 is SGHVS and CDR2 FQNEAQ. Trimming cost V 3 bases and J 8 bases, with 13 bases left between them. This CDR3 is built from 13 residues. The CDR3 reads CASSFAGGSEAFF. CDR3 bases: TGTGCCAGCAGCTTCGCTGGGGGCTCGGAAGCTTTCTTT. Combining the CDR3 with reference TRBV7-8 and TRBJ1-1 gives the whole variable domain GAGVSQSPRYKVAKRGQDVALRCDPISGHVSLFWYQQALGQGPEFLTYFQNEAQLDKSGLPSDRFFAERPEGSVSTLKIQRTQQEDSAVYLCASSFAGGSEAFFGQGTRLTVV.

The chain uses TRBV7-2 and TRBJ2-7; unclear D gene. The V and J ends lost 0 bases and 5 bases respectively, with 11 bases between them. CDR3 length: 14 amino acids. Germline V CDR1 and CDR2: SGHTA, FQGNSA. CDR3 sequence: CASSLAVVWDEQYF. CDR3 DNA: TGTGCCAGCAGCTTAGCTGTGGTTTGGGACGAGCAGTACTTC.

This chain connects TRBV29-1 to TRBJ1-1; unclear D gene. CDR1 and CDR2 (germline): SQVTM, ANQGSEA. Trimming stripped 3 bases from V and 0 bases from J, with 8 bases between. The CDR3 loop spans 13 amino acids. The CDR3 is CSVESAVNTEAFF. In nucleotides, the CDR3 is TGCAGCGTTGAGTCCGCAGTGAACACTGAAGCTTTCTTT.

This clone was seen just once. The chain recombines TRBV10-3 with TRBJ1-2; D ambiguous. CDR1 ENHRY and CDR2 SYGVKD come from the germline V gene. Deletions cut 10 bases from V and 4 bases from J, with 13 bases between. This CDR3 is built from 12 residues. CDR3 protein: CATGGVAYGYTF. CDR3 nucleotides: TGTGCCACTGGTGGGGTAGCCTATGGCTACACCTTC.

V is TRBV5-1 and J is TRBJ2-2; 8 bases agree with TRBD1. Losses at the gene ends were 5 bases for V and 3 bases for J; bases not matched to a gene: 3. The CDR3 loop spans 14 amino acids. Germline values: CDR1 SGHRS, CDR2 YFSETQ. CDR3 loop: CASREQGDTGELFF. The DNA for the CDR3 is TGCGCCAGCAGAGAACAGGGGGACACCGGGGAGCTGTTTTTT.

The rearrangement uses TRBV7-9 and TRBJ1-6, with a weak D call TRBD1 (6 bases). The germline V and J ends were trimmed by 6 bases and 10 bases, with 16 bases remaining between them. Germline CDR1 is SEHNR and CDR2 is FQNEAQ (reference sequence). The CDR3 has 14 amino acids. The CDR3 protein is CASSSQGTSSPLHF. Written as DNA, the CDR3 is TGTGCCAGCAGTTCCCAGGGGACAAGCTCACCCCTCCACTTT.

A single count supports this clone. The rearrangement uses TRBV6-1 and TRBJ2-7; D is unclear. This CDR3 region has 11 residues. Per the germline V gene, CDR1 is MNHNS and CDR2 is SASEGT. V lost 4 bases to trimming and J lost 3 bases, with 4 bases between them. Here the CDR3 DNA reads TGTGCCAGCAGTGGTAACTACGAGCAGTACTTC. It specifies CASSGNYEQYF.

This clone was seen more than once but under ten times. CDR3 sequence (DNA): TGTGCCAGCAGTTTATGGAAGGGTTTCGGGACTAATGAAAAACTGTTTTTT. Translation: CASSLWKGFGTNEKLFF. The rearrangement joins TRBV28 to TRBJ1-4; D is undetermined. Germline assignment: CDR1 MDHEN and CDR2 SYDVKM. The CDR3 totals 17 residues. V was shortened by 0 bases and J by 2 bases, with 13 bases between the two germline ends.